The 26 T cell receptor beta chains presented below share a single source sample, sequenced in a study of T cell responses to AZD1222 COVID-19 vaccine. Here immunoSEQ multiplex PCR was the method, and the copy in TCRdb shows in-frame clones only, minus some. This table holds 100,000 to 130,000 clones, roughly 90% found once. The starting material was peripheral blood, obtained 28 days after the second AZD1222 dose. The receptors stem from an adult who received the AZD1222 COVID-19 vaccine.

The chain links TRBV9 to TRBJ1-5; tentatively, D is TRBD1 (6 bases). Trimming took off 0 bases at V and 5 bases at J, with 9 bases between the two ends. CDR3 length: 14 residues. Germline V CDR1 and CDR2: SGDLS, YYNGEE. CDR3 sequence reads: CASSVAEGDQPQHF. The DNA for the CDR3 is TGTGCCAGCAGCGTAGCGGAGGGGGATCAGCCCCAGCATTTT. Filled out from reference TRBV9 and TRBJ1-5, the complete variable domain reads DSGVTQTPKHLITATGQRVTLRCSPRSGDLSVYWYQQSLDQGLQFLIQYYNGEERAKGNILERFSAQQFPDLHSELNLSSLELGDSALYFCASSVAEGDQPQHFGDGTRLSIL.

The CDR3 is CASSLSTANYGYTF. CDR3 nucleotide sequence: TGTGCCAGCAGCTTAAGTACGGCTAACTATGGCTACACCTTC. The J gene is TRBJ1-2, the V gene TRBV11-2; D is undetermined. Germline CDR1 and CDR2: SGHAT and FQNNGV. The germline V and J ends were trimmed by 2 bases and 0 bases, with 7 bases remaining between them. The CDR3 is 14 residues long. Using reference TRBV11-2 and TRBJ1-2 for the parts outside the CDR3, the full variable domain is EAGVAQSPRYKIIEKRQSVAFWCNPISGHATLYWYQQILGQGPKLLIQFQNNGVVDDSQLPKDRFSAERLKGVDSTLKIQPAKLEDSAVYLCASSLSTANYGYTFGSGTRLTVV.

This rearrangement joins TRBV6-5 to TRBJ2-7, with 12 nucleotides matching TRBD1. Germline-derived CDR1 and CDR2 are MNHEY and SVGAGI. With V trimmed by 7 bases and J by 6 bases, 7 bases remained unmatched. The CDR3 extends over 14 amino acids. CDR3 protein: CASNKGQGAGEQYF. The CDR3 region has the DNA TGTGCCAGCAACAAGGGACAGGGGGCCGGCGAGCAGTACTTC.

The J gene is TRBJ1-6, the V gene TRBV7-8; 8 bases align to TRBD1. J gave up 7 bases and V 1 base, and 15 bases lay outside the gene matches. The CDR3 is 19 residues long. CDR1 is SGHVS and CDR2 is FQNEAQ in the germline V gene. The CDR3 sequence: CASSLGPRGGTGQNSPLHF. The CDR3 nucleotides read TGTGCCAGCAGCTTAGGACCCCGGGGAGGGACAGGCCAGAATTCACCCCTCCACTTT. Variable domain in full (rest from reference TRBV7-8 and TRBJ1-6): GAGVSQSPRYKVAKRGQDVALRCDPISGHVSLFWYQQALGQGPEFLTYFQNEAQLDKSGLPSDRFFAERPEGSVSTLKIQRTQQEDSAVYLCASSLGPRGGTGQNSPLHFGNGTRLTVT.

The genes are TRBV30 and TRBJ1-5; 8 nucleotides line up with TRBD1. This CDR3 region has 14 residues. Germline assignment: CDR1 GTSNPN and CDR2 SVGIG (reference sequence). V gave up 2 bases and J gave up 5 bases; unmatched junction bases: 5. CDR3: CAWSHGQGDQPQHF. DNA of the CDR3: TGTGCCTGGAGTCACGGACAGGGAGATCAGCCCCAGCATTTT.

This clone appeared once. The chain has TRBV30 and TRBJ1-2, with D tentatively TRBD1 (5 bases). The V gene lost 3 bases and the J gene lost 3 bases, with 14 bases spanning the gap. Germline V gene data show CDR1 as GTSNPN and CDR2 as SVGIG (reference sequence). This CDR3 comprises 14 residues. Here the CDR3 DNA reads TGTGCCTGGAGGTCCCCAGGGCCTCACTATGGCTACACCTTC. Residues: CAWRSPGPHYGYTF. Together with reference TRBV30 and TRBJ1-2, the CDR3 gives the full variable domain: SQTIHQWPATLVQPVGSPLSLECTVEGTSNPNLYWYRQAAGRGLQLLFYSVGIGQISSEVPQNLSASRPQDRQFILSSKKLLLSDSGFYLCAWRSPGPHYGYTFGSGTRLTVV.

J is TRBJ1-3 and V is TRBV4-3, with D maybe TRBD1 (6 bases). V lost 1 base and J 4 bases, leaving 14 bases between the germline ends. This CDR3 spans 16 amino acids. Germline loops: CDR1 LGHNA, CDR2 YSLEER. The CDR3 is CASSQGSGVSGNTIYF. The CDR3 DNA sequence: TGCGCCAGCAGCCAAGGCTCAGGGGTTTCGGGAAACACCATATATTTT.

The chain links TRBV2 to TRBJ1-2; the D is unclear. Trimming stripped 6 bases from V and 0 bases from J, with 11 bases between. Germline V CDR1 and CDR2: SNHLY, FYNNEI. The CDR3 is 14 residues long. Here the CDR3 reads CASSLRGANYGYTF. In DNA form, the CDR3 reads TGTGCCAGCAGCCTTCGGGGAGCTAACTATGGCTACACCTTC. Supplemented by reference TRBV2 and TRBJ1-2, the full variable domain reads EPEVTQTPSHQVTQMGQEVILRCVPISNHLYFYWYRQILGQKVEFLVSFYNNEISEKSEIFDDQFSVERPDGSNFTLKIRSTKLEDSAMYFCASSLRGANYGYTFGSGTRLTVV.

The gene calls are TRBV11-2 and TRBJ2-1, with TRBD2 matching over 10 bases. V gave up 2 bases and J gave up 5 bases; unmatched junction bases: 3. Germline-derived CDR1 and CDR2 are SGHAT and FQNNGV. The CDR3 consists of 15 residues. CDR3 residues: CASSLISGRNNEQFF. The CDR3 nucleotides read TGTGCCAGCAGCTTAATTAGCGGGAGGAACAATGAGCAGTTCTTC.

This clone occurred once. The germline gene is not matched at one end of the junction; a read error may be the cause. The chain employs TRBV5-4 and TRBJ1-6, with D perhaps matching TRBD1 (5 bases). The CDR3 extends over 15 amino acids. Germline V gene sequence: CDR1 SGHNT, CDR2 YYREEE (reference sequence). CDR3 nucleotide sequence: TGTGCCAGCAGGTTGGGGGGTGCCTATAATTCACCCCTCCACTTT. Its protein product is CASRLGGAYNSPLHF.

The rearrangement uses TRBV24-1 and TRBJ2-3; 7 bases are a match to TRBD1. Germline V gene lookup returns CDR1 KGHDR and CDR2 SFDVKD. J gave up 6 bases and V 3 bases, and 17 bases lay outside the gene matches. The CDR3 spans 18 residues. The chain's CDR3 is CATSDRGFRDSIWDTQYF. Here the CDR3 DNA reads TGTGCCACCAGTGATCGGGGTTTTCGGGACAGTATATGGGATACGCAGTATTTT.

This chain joins TRBV6-6 and TRBJ2-1, with D perhaps matching TRBD1 (6 bases). CDR1 is MNHNY and CDR2 is SVGAGI in the germline V gene (reference sequence). With 3 bases removed from V and 7 bases from J, the gap between germline ends came to 16 bases. The CDR3 is 15 amino acids. Here the CDR3 DNA reads TGTGCCAGCAGTTATATCAGGACAGTCGAGAATGAGCAGTTCTTC. Its protein is CASSYIRTVENEQFF.

The chain employs TRBV30 and TRBJ1-3; no clear D gene. The CDR3 length is 12 residues. CDR1 GTSNPN and CDR2 SVGIG come from the germline V gene (reference sequence). The V end lost 1 base, the J end lost 0 bases, and 1 base lay between the germline ends. The CDR3 region has the DNA TGTGCCTGGAGTGACTCTGGAAACACCATATATTTT. Its protein product is CAWSDSGNTIYF.

The chain combines TRBV6-1 with TRBJ1-2; D not certain. Trimming took 2 bases from V and 0 from J, leaving 10 bases between them. CDR3 length: 15 amino acids. The germline gives CDR1 MNHNS, CDR2 SASEGT. The CDR3 sequence: CASSESGYANYGYTF. CDR3 in DNA: TGTGCCAGCAGTGAATCGGGATATGCTAACTATGGCTACACCTTC.

This clone was recorded only once. This chain uses TRBV7-3 with TRBJ2-2; maybe TRBD2 (5 bases). Deletions cut 2 bases from V and 8 bases from J, with 6 bases between. The CDR3 runs 12 residues. Germline assignment: CDR1 SGHTA and CDR2 FQGTGA. CDR3 DNA: TGTGCCAGCAGCTTACGGGGTGGGGAGCTGTTTTTT. The encoded protein is CASSLRGGELFF.

The chain links TRBV5-4 to TRBJ1-6, with D tentatively TRBD1 (5 bases). The CDR3 extends over 14 amino acids. Trimming pared 4 bases from V and 7 bases from J, leaving 12 bases between. CDR1 and CDR2 (germline): SGHNT, YYREEE (reference sequence). The DNA of the CDR3 is TGTGCCAGCAGCGTAAAGCGGGGGAATTCACCCCTCCACTTT. Translating gives CASSVKRGNSPLHF.

This chain joins TRBV7-2 and TRBJ2-1, with 10 bases fitting TRBD2. The length of the CDR3 is 18 residues. Germline lookup yields CDR1 SGHTA and CDR2 FQGNSA. J lost 0 bases, V lost 5 bases, and 10 bases had no gene match. The CDR3 loop is CASSRPSGSASSYNEQFF. DNA of the CDR3: TGTGCCAGCAGCCGCCCTAGCGGGAGCGCCAGCTCCTACAATGAGCAGTTCTTC.

This chain links TRBV10-1 with TRBJ2-7; unclear D gene. The CDR3 spans 13 residues. Trimming took off 3 bases at V and 6 bases at J, with 12 bases between the two ends. Germline V gives CDR1 WNHNN, CDR2 SYGVQD (reference sequence). CDR3 in amino acids: CASSDKGFCEQYF. The CDR3 region has the DNA TGCGCCAGCAGTGATAAGGGTTTTTGCGAGCAGTACTTC.

The V and J genes are TRBV5-1 and TRBJ1-2; 8 bases line up with TRBD1. The length of the CDR3 is 13 residues. Trimming at V came to 4 bases and at J to 11 bases, leaving 10 bases not matched to a gene. Germline lookup yields CDR1 SGHRS and CDR2 YFSETQ. CDR3 nucleotides: TGCGCCAGCAGCCCTACGCGGGACAGGTTTTACACCTTC. Translation gives CASSPTRDRFYTF. The variable domain in full, with the rest retrieved from reference TRBV5-1 and TRBJ1-2, is KAGVTQTPRYLIKTRGQQVTLSCSPISGHRSVSWYQQTPGQGLQFLFEYFSETQRNKGNFPGRFSGRQFSNSRSEMNVSTLELGDSALYLCASSPTRDRFYTFGSGTRLTVV.

This chain links TRBV5-1 with TRBJ2-2; D remains ambiguous. V lost 4 bases to trimming and J lost 4 bases, with 8 bases between them. Germline V gene sequence: CDR1 SGHRS, CDR2 YFSETQ. The CDR3 sequence is 13 residues long. The CDR3 spells CASSGLSTGELFF. The CDR3 bases are TGCGCCAGCAGCGGGTTGAGCACCGGGGAGCTGTTTTTT. Complete variable domain (other parts from reference TRBV5-1 and TRBJ2-2): KAGVTQTPRYLIKTRGQQVTLSCSPISGHRSVSWYQQTPGQGLQFLFEYFSETQRNKGNFPGRFSGRQFSNSRSEMNVSTLELGDSALYLCASSGLSTGELFFGEGSRLTVL.

This chain uses TRBV28 with TRBJ1-5; D gene unclear. The germline gives CDR1 MDHEN, CDR2 SYDVKM. Trimming pared 5 bases from V and 4 bases from J, leaving 6 bases between. This CDR3 comprises 12 residues. The CDR3 DNA follows: TGTGCCAGCAGTCTCCTAAATCAGCCCCAGCATTTT. Residues: CASSLLNQPQHF.

J is TRBJ1-1 and V is TRBV3-1 (or the pseudogene TRBV3-2), with D unresolved. The V end was cut by 0 bases, the J end by 10 bases, with 15 bases between. The V gene's germline CDR1 is LGHDT and CDR2 YNNKEL (reference sequence). The length of the CDR3 is 14 residues. CDR3 region: CASSQDSGPIAAFF. CDR3 nucleotide sequence: TGTGCCAGCAGCCAAGATTCCGGACCTATCGCAGCTTTCTTT.

This CDR3 reads CAWTGNGTPDTF. The CDR3 DNA follows: TGTGCCTGGACGGGAAATGGGACCCCCGATACCTTC. The V and J genes are TRBV30 and TRBJ1-2, with D tentatively TRBD1 (5 bases). The V gene's germline CDR1 is GTSNPN and CDR2 SVGIG (reference sequence). This CDR3 has 12 residues. V gave up 4 bases and J gave up 14 bases, with 20 bases separating them.

CDR3 region: CASSQEIYKGRLNSPLHF. In DNA form, the CDR3 reads TGTGCCAGCAGCCAAGAAATTTATAAGGGACGACTTAATTCACCCCTCCACTTT. V gene TRBV3-1 (or the pseudogene TRBV3-2) combines with J gene TRBJ1-6, with TRBD1 as a possible D gene (5 bases). V lost 0 bases, J lost 6 bases, and 18 bases lay in between. CDR3 length: 18 amino acids. CDR1 is LGHDT, CDR2 YNNKEL, per germline (reference sequence).

The V call is TRBV4-1, the J call TRBJ1-5; possible D gene TRBD1, 6 bases. The V gene lost 0 bases and the J gene lost 7 bases, with 10 bases spanning the gap. Germline V gene lookup returns CDR1 MGHRA and CDR2 YSYEKL. The CDR3 contains 14 residues. The CDR3 sequence is CASSQDHRDQPQHF. CDR3 bases: TGCGCCAGCAGCCAAGATCACAGGGACCAGCCCCAGCATTTT.

The rearrangement links TRBV20-1 to TRBJ1-6; tentative D call: TRBD1 (5 bases). The CDR3 consists of 14 residues. CDR1 DFQATT and CDR2 SNEGSKA come from the germline V gene (reference sequence). Trimming stripped 3 bases from V and 5 bases from J, with 11 bases between. In nucleotides, the CDR3 is TGCAGTGCTAGTGCGGGGACGGATAATTCACCCCTCCACTTT. This translates into CSASAGTDNSPLHF.